This T cell receptor beta chain comes out of a study of blood T cell repertoires in COVID-19. The V end was cut by 0 bases, the J end by 3 bases, with 6 bases between. The CDR3 is made up of 14 amino acids. Germline V gene lookup returns CDR1 MGHRA and CDR2 YSYEKL. The repertoire was sequenced with immunoSEQ multiplex PCR; TCRdb's copy has only in-frame clones and lacks some. The sample consists of some 330,000 clones, approximately 88% of them appearing once. A single count supports this clone. The sequence derives from a man under 40 who had recovered from COVID-19. The chain joins TRBV4-1 to TRBJ2-1; D gene ambiguous. Sequences were obtained from PBMCs or T cells enriched from blood (not recorded which). The CDR3 nucleotides are TGCGCCAGCAGCCAAGAAGTCAGCTACAATGAGCAGTTCTTC. It yields the protein CASSQEVSYNEQFF.